Following are 27 T cell receptor beta chains from one sample sequenced in a study of cytomegalovirus exposure and HLA in healthy donors. Clones were sequenced by immunoSEQ multiplex PCR, and TCRdb holds only the in-frame ones, with some missing. This sample has approximately 230,000 clones, with less than 90% found just once. Input material: PBMCs. The origin of the receptors is a man between 18 and 35 years old in good health and CMV-seropositive.

The chain uses TRBV4-2 and TRBJ1-1, with TRBD1 as a possible D gene (5 bases). Per germline, CDR1 LGHNA and CDR2 YNFKEQ. The V gene lost 6 bases and the J gene lost 4 bases, with 15 bases spanning the gap. The CDR3 spans 14 residues. The DNA for the CDR3 is TGTGCCAGCAGGGGGGGAGTTACGGGCACTGAAGCTTTCTTT. Its protein product is CASRGGVTGTEAFF.

The chain uses TRBV10-3 and TRBJ1-1, with D perhaps matching TRBD1 (6 bases). The germline V gene has CDR1 ENHRY and CDR2 SYGVKD. The CDR3 sequence is 14 residues long. Trimming shortened V by 11 bases and J by 0 bases, and 16 bases separated the two germline ends. CDR3 bases: TGTGCCTCTGCTCCGACAGGCATGAACACTGAAGCTTTCTTT. Protein sequence: CASAPTGMNTEAFF.

This chain joins TRBV2 and TRBJ2-3; D is undetermined. Trimming pared 8 bases from V and 0 bases from J, leaving 15 bases between. Germline CDR1 is SNHLY and CDR2 is FYNNEI. The CDR3 is 15 amino acids. The CDR3 DNA sequence: TGTGCCAGCGATAACCGGGTAGGGAGCACAGATACGCAGTATTTT. This sequence encodes CASDNRVGSTDTQYF.

This sequence joins TRBV5-1 and TRBJ2-7; TRBD1 aligns across 8 bases. Trimming cost V 5 bases and J 6 bases; bases outside gene matches: 4. Germline lookup yields CDR1 SGHRS and CDR2 YFSETQ. The CDR3 length is 12 residues. The chain's CDR3 is CASRRDRSEQYF. The CDR3 DNA is TGCGCCAGCAGACGGGACAGGAGCGAGCAGTACTTC.

The gene calls are TRBV2 and TRBJ2-7, with TRBD2 identical over 8 bases. Germline loops: CDR1 SNHLY, CDR2 FYNNEI. The CDR3 runs 14 residues. Trimming removed 10 bases from V and 1 base from J; junction bases left unmatched: 9. The CDR3 is CATDIRGGSYEQYF. The CDR3 DNA follows: TGTGCCACAGACATCCGGGGGGGATCCTACGAGCAGTACTTC.

CDR3 region: CASSFMGTDTQYF. CDR3 DNA: TGTGCCAGCAGTTTTATGGGCACAGATACGCAGTATTTT. The gene calls are TRBV27 and TRBJ2-3; D unclear. The V gene lost 3 bases and the J gene lost 1 base, with 5 bases spanning the gap. Germline CDR1 is MNHEY and CDR2 is SMNVEV (reference sequence). The CDR3 is made up of 13 amino acids.

V is TRBV30 and J is TRBJ1-1, with D hard to call. Trimming took 2 bases from V and 4 from J, leaving 8 bases between them. CDR3 size: 12 residues. From germline, CDR1 is GTSNPN and CDR2 SVGIG (reference sequence). DNA for the CDR3: TGTGCCTGGAGTATAAGACGCACTGAAGCTTTCTTT. Its protein product is CAWSIRRTEAFF.

This clone has only one observation. The rearrangement joins TRBV6-5 to TRBJ1-3, with TRBD1 matching 7 bases. Germline values: CDR1 MNHEY, CDR2 SVGAGI. This CDR3 spans 14 amino acids. J lost 5 bases, V lost 6 bases, and 7 bases had no gene match. This CDR3 reads CASSLDRVRNTIYF. In nucleotides, the CDR3 is TGTGCCAGCAGCCTAGACAGGGTTAGAAACACCATATATTTT.

The chain recombines TRBV4-3 with TRBJ2-2, with D possibly being TRBD1 (5 bases). The germline V gene encodes CDR1 LGHNA and CDR2 YSLEER. Between the trimmed V and J ends, which lost 4 bases and 1 base, there was a span of 10 bases. CDR3 size: 15 residues. CDR3 in amino acids: CASSPWGLNTGELFF. DNA for the CDR3: TGCGCCAGCAGCCCATGGGGCTTGAACACCGGGGAGCTGTTTTTT.

This clone was seen a few times. The chain uses TRBV4-2 and TRBJ1-4, with D maybe TRBD1 (6 bases). The CDR3 has 16 amino acids. The germline V gene encodes CDR1 LGHNA and CDR2 YNFKEQ. The V gene lost 3 bases and the J gene lost 9 bases, with 20 bases spanning the gap. For the CDR3, the DNA is TGTGCCAGCAGCCAGTACCACGGGCAGGGACATCAAAAACTGTTTTTT. Its translation is CASSQYHGQGHQKLFF.

This clone occurred once. The gene calls are TRBV19 and TRBJ2-7; either TRBD1 or TRBD2 may fit D (5 bases each). The CDR3 is made up of 13 amino acids. Germline CDR1 reads LNHDA; CDR2 reads SQIVND (reference sequence). V was clipped by 3 bases and J by 4 bases, with 10 bases between them. This CDR3 reads CASSMGTGYEQYF. The CDR3 DNA reads as TGTGCCAGTAGTATGGGGACCGGGTACGAGCAGTACTTC.

This chain connects TRBV7-9 to TRBJ1-1, with D perhaps TRBD1 (6 bases). V lost 5 bases, J lost 1 base, and 8 bases lay in between. Germline lookup yields CDR1 SEHNR and CDR2 FQNEAQ (reference sequence). The CDR3 runs to 13 residues. CDR3 DNA: TGTGCCAGCAGCGTGGGACAGAACACTGAAGCTTTCTTT. It specifies CASSVGQNTEAFF.

This chain joins TRBV4-3 and TRBJ2-7, with D possibly being TRBD2 (5 bases). The CDR3 spans 15 residues. From germline, CDR1 is LGHNA and CDR2 YSLEER. V was shortened by 2 bases and J by 3 bases, with 14 bases between the two germline ends. As DNA, the CDR3 is TGCGCCAGCAGCCAACTGACTTATCGGGGCTACGAGCAGTACTTC. Its protein product is CASSQLTYRGYEQYF.

V usage is TRBV10-3 and J usage is TRBJ2-3; no firm D call. This CDR3 spans 15 amino acids. V was pared by 0 bases and J by 0 bases, with 7 bases between. From germline, CDR1 is ENHRY and CDR2 SYGVKD. The CDR3 sequence: CAISESARSTDTQYF. The CDR3 region has the DNA TGTGCCATCAGTGAGTCTGCCAGGAGCACAGATACGCAGTATTTT.

This clone appeared once. V usage is TRBV19 and J usage is TRBJ2-3, with D unclear. Deletions cut 4 bases from V and 0 bases from J, with 8 bases between. This CDR3 contains 14 residues. Germline V gives CDR1 LNHDA, CDR2 SQIVND (reference sequence). The CDR3 loop reads CASSTRGSTDTQYF. The CDR3 region has the DNA TGTGCCAGTAGTACCCGCGGTAGCACAGATACGCAGTATTTT.

CDR3 nucleotide sequence: TGCGCCAGCACCCTCGAAGTGGGGGCTGGCTACACCTTC. It is translated as CASTLEVGAGYTF. This rearrangement joins TRBV5-1 to TRBJ1-2, with D possibly being TRBD1 (6 bases). V lost 6 bases and J 7 bases, leaving 16 bases between the germline ends. The CDR3 is made up of 13 amino acids. Germline loops: CDR1 SGHRS, CDR2 YFSETQ.

The chain has TRBV25-1 and TRBJ1-1; D is undetermined. The germline gives CDR1 MGHDK, CDR2 SYGVNS. CDR3 length: 13 amino acids. Trimming cost V 6 bases and J 9 bases, with 17 bases left between them. The CDR3 nucleotides are TGTGCCAGCAGCCCCGAAGGGTTTATCCAAGCTTTCTTT. This encodes CASSPEGFIQAFF.

This clone has a handful of counts. The genes are TRBV30 and TRBJ1-2; TRBD1 might be the D (5 bases). Per germline, CDR1 GTSNPN and CDR2 SVGIG (reference sequence). This CDR3 has 15 residues. Trimming removed 1 base at V and 1 base at J, with 13 bases between. DNA of the CDR3: TGTGCCTGGAGTGGCCGGCAGGGAGTTAACTATGGCTACACCTTC. It codes for CAWSGRQGVNYGYTF.

The V gene is TRBV9, the J gene TRBJ2-1; no firm D call. This CDR3 is built from 16 residues. The germline gives CDR1 SGDLS, CDR2 YYNGEE. V lost 0 bases and J 2 bases, leaving 12 bases between the germline ends. The CDR3 region is CASSVGSIFPYNEQFF. The CDR3 nucleotides are TGTGCCAGCAGCGTAGGATCCATTTTCCCCTACAATGAGCAGTTCTTC.

The genes are TRBV28 and TRBJ1-1, with TRBD1 as a possible D gene (5 bases). The V and J ends lost 5 bases and 7 bases respectively, with 20 bases between them. Germline V gene sequence: CDR1 MDHEN, CDR2 SYDVKM. This CDR3 region has 15 residues. CDR3 coding DNA: TGTGCCAGCAGTCCCTTGACGGGGGGAGAGGTTGAAGCTTTCTTT. Residues: CASSPLTGGEVEAFF.

This clone was recorded once. V and J are TRBV15 and TRBJ1-1; 11 bases align to TRBD1. V was clipped by 5 bases and J by 1 base; unmatched bases: 0. The CDR3 contains 14 residues. In germline, CDR1 is LNHNV, CDR2 YYDKDF (reference sequence). As DNA, the CDR3 is TGTGCCACCAGCGGACAGGGGGCGAACACTGAAGCTTTCTTT. Protein product: CATSGQGANTEAFF. The variable domain in full, completed from reference TRBV15 and TRBJ1-1, reads DAMVIQNPRYQVTQFGKPVTLSCSQTLNHNVMYWYQQKSSQAPKLLFHYYDKDFNNEADTPDNFQSRRPNTSFCFLDIRSPGLGDTAMYLCATSGQGANTEAFFGQGTRLTVV.

The chain uses TRBV9 and TRBJ1-1, with D perhaps matching TRBD1 (6 bases). Per germline, CDR1 SGDLS and CDR2 YYNGEE. CDR3 size: 16 residues. V lost 0 bases and J lost 1, with 13 bases in between. Here the CDR3 reads CASSVDRGQKNTEAFF. CDR3 DNA sequence: TGTGCCAGCAGCGTAGACCGAGGACAGAAGAACACTGAAGCTTTCTTT.

This clone showed up just once. The rearrangement joins TRBV14 to TRBJ1-1, with D uncertain. Trimming removed 4 bases from V and 7 bases from J, with 10 bases in between. Per the germline V gene, CDR1 is SGHDN and CDR2 is FVKESK. The CDR3 loop spans 12 amino acids. In DNA form, the CDR3 reads TGTGCCAGCAGCCTCTTTAATGTTGAAGCTTTCTTT. It is translated as CASSLFNVEAFF. Combining the CDR3 with reference TRBV14 and TRBJ1-1 gives the whole variable domain EAGVTQFPSHSVIEKGQTVTLRCDPISGHDNLYWYRRVMGKEIKFLLHFVKESKQDESGMPNNRFLAERTGGTYSTLKVQPAELEDSGVYFCASSLFNVEAFFGQGTRLTVV.

The chain has TRBV6-5 and TRBJ1-4; D is perhaps TRBD1 (6 bases). This CDR3 contains 16 residues. Deletions cut 2 bases from V and 8 bases from J, with 18 bases between. In germline, CDR1 is MNHEY, CDR2 SVGAGI. The CDR3 region has the DNA TGTGCCAGCAGTTACCTCCCGGGGGGGCAAGGAGAAAAACTGTTTTTT. Residues: CASSYLPGGQGEKLFF.

The V gene is TRBV28, the J gene TRBJ2-7, with 7 bases that match TRBD2. CDR1 is MDHEN and CDR2 is SYDVKM in the germline V gene. V shed 6 bases and J 1 base; nucleotides not matched to a gene: 3. The CDR3 runs to 13 residues. The DNA of the CDR3 is TGTGCCAGCAGCTGGGGGGGGTCCTACGAGCAGTACTTC. Protein sequence: CASSWGGSYEQYF.

Turning to this clone: Other nucleotide sequences in the sample specify the same CDR3. The chain carries TRBV11-2 and TRBJ1-1, with D possibly TRBD1 on 6 matching bases. The germline V and J ends were trimmed by 3 bases and 5 bases, with 10 bases remaining between them. Germline-derived CDR1 and CDR2 are SGHAT and FQNNGV. The CDR3 runs 13 residues. CDR3 DNA sequence: TGTGCCAGCAGCTTGGGGGCACGGACTGAAGCTTTCTTT. This translates into CASSLGARTEAFF.

The CDR3 DNA reads TGTGCCAGTAGTATAGATTCCCGACACGATAGCTCCTACGAGCAGTACTTC. Amino acids: CASSIDSRHDSSYEQYF. J is TRBJ2-7 and V is TRBV19, with D unclear. The CDR3 is made up of 17 amino acids. The germline CDR1 and CDR2 sequences are LNHDA and SQIVND (reference sequence). The V end lost 0 bases, the J end lost 0 bases, and 15 bases lay between the germline ends.